The clone carrying this T cell receptor (beta chain) is a singleton in its sample. Some clones are missing from TCRdb's copy, which holds only in-frame ones; the method was immunoSEQ multiplex PCR. The sample has some 720,000 clones; around 89% are singletons. These data originate in a study of shared T cell receptors in the human thymus. Per the germline V gene, CDR1 is SGHNT and CDR2 is YYREEE (reference sequence). This CDR3 region has 16 residues. Trimming cost V 4 bases and J 1 base; bases outside gene matches: 9. These data were likewise used in another study, on human thymus T cells.

The chain has TRBV5-4 and TRBJ2-7, with 9 bases lining up with TRBD2. Sequencing was carried out using thymocytes. This clonotype originated in a boy younger than two with a congenital heart defect. This CDR3 reads CASSHRLSGSSYEQYF. CDR3 nucleotide sequence: TGTGCCAGCAGCCACAGGCTTAGCGGGAGTTCCTACGAGCAGTACTTC.